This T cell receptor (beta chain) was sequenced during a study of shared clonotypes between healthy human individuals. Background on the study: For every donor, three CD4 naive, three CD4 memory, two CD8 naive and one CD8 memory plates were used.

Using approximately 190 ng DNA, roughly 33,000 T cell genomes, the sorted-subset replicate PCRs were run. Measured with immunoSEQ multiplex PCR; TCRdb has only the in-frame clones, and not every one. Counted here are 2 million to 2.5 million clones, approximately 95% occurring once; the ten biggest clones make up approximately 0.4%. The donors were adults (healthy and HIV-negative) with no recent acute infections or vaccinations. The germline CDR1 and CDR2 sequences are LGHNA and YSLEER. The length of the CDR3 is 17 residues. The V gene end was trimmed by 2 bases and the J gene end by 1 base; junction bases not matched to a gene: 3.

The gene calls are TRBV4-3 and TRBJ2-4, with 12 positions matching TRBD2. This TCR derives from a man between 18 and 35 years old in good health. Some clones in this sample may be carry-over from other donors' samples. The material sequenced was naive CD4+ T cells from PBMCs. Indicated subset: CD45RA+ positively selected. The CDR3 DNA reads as TGCGCCAGCAGCCAATCGGGGACTAGCGGGGCCAAAAACATTCAGTACTTC. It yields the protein CASSQSGTSGAKNIQYF.